These T cell receptor beta chains were read from a single sample in a study of cytomegalovirus exposure and HLA in healthy donors. The assay was immunoSEQ multiplex PCR, and TCRdb's table has in-frame clones only and misses some. The repertoire holds 120,000 or so clones, with 80% as singletons. The sequenced sample was PBMCs. These receptors were collected from a man under 40 in good health and CMV-seronegative. CDR3s include the opening cysteine and the closing phenylalanine or tryptophan. A D gene is named only where the DNA matches it firmly. Size is omitted from some rows. Given values are once, few, many or a class for expanded clones.

cdr3_nt | cdr3_aa | v_call | cdr3_length | j_call | d_call | clone_size
TGTGCCAGTAGCAACCCCCCTAGCGGGGTCTACGAGCAGTACTTC | CASSNPPSGVYEQYF | TRBV19 | 15 | TRBJ2-7 | TRBD2 | NA
TGTGCCAGCAGAAGGGGAACTGGGGCCAACGTCCTGACTTTC | CASRRGTGANVLTF | TRBV27 | 14 | TRBJ2-6 | NA | NA
TGTGCCAGCAACCTACCTAGCGAACCTTCCTACGAGCAGTACTTC | CASNLPSEPSYEQYF | TRBV7-3 | 15 | TRBJ2-7 | NA | NA
TGTGCCTGGAGAGCTAAGGGGGCTTATGGCTACACCTTC | CAWRAKGAYGYTF | TRBV30 | 13 | TRBJ1-2 | TRBD1 | NA
TGTGCCAGCAGCCCCCCGACTAGCGGACCTTACAATGAGCAGTTCTTC | CASSPPTSGPYNEQFF | TRBV4-2 | 16 | TRBJ2-1 | TRBD2 | few
TGTGCCAGTAGTAGTGGCGCCGGGACTGCCACCGAGTACGAGCAGTACTTC | CASSSGAGTATEYEQYF | TRBV19 | 17 | TRBJ2-7 | NA | NA
TGTGCCAGCAGCTTGTGGCAGGGTGACGAGCAGTACTTC | CASSLWQGDEQYF | TRBV5-6 | 13 | TRBJ2-7 | NA | NA
TGTGCCAGCAGTTGGGGACAGGGTTACGAGCAGTACTTC | CASSWGQGYEQYF | TRBV27 | 13 | TRBJ2-7 | TRBD1 | NA
TGTGCCTGGAGTACGGGGGGAGCCGGTTTCTTC | CAWSTGGAGFF | TRBV30 | 11 | TRBJ2-1 | TRBD2 | once
TGTGCCTGGGCTAGCGGGGGATCCACAGATACGCAGTATTTT | CAWASGGSTDTQYF | TRBV30 | 14 | TRBJ2-3 | TRBD2 | few
TGTGCCAGCAGCCAAGGGGTACTAGATTTCTTCTACGAGCAGTACTTC | CASSQGVLDFFYEQYF | TRBV14 | 16 | TRBJ2-7 | NA | NA
TGTGCCAGCAGCGACTTCGACAGGGAGTCGAGAGAGACCCAGTACTTC | CASSDFDRESRETQYF | TRBV14 | 16 | TRBJ2-5 | TRBD1 | NA
TGCAGCGTTGCACGGACTAGCGGGAACCGCCGTACGCAGTATTTT | CSVARTSGNRRTQYF | TRBV29-1 | 15 | TRBJ2-3 | TRBD2 | NA
TGTGCCAGCAGCTCACCCCATACAGGGTCGGTCGAGCAGTACTTC | CASSSPHTGSVEQYF | TRBV7-9 | 15 | TRBJ2-7 | NA | NA
TGCGCCAGCAGTGCCGGGACAGGGGCACGCAATGAGCAGTTCTTC | CASSAGTGARNEQFF | TRBV10-1 | 15 | TRBJ2-1 | TRBD1 | few
TGCAGCGTTCCTCATGGGACAGGGGGCGTAATTCACAATGGCTACACCTTC | CSVPHGTGGVIHNGYTF | TRBV29-1 | 17 | TRBJ1-2 | TRBD1 | once
TGTGCCAGTAGTCCACAGGTCTTAAACCCCTACAATGAGCAGTTCTTC | CASSPQVLNPYNEQFF | TRBV19 | 16 | TRBJ2-1 | NA | NA
TGTGCCAGCAGCTTAGTGCCGGGACAGCTTCAGCCCCAGCATTTT | CASSLVPGQLQPQHF | TRBV7-6 | 15 | TRBJ1-5 | TRBD1 | NA
TGTGCCAGCAGCTTGCGGGACACACACTACGAGCAGTACTTC | CASSLRDTHYEQYF | TRBV5-4 | 14 | TRBJ2-7 | NA | NA
TGTGCCAGCAGCACCCGGGACAGGGGCTACTCTGGGGCCAACGTCCTGACTTTC | CASSTRDRGYSGANVLTF | TRBV5-4 | 18 | TRBJ2-6 | TRBD1 | NA
TGTGCCAGCAGCTTGGGAGGGAGGAGCTCCTACGAGCAGTACTTC | CASSLGGRSSYEQYF | TRBV5-4 | 15 | TRBJ2-7 | NA | once
TGTGCCAGCAGTGGTAGTAGCGGGGGCACAGATACGCAGTATTTT | CASSGSSGGTDTQYF | TRBV6-4 | 15 | TRBJ2-3 | TRBD2 | NA
TGTGCCAGCACTGTCTCTAGCGGCCAAGAGACCCAGTACTTC | CASTVSSGQETQYF | TRBV2 | 14 | TRBJ2-5 | TRBD2 | NA
TGTGCCGGGGGGGGCGATCCGAACACCGGGGAGCTGTTTTTT | CAGGGDPNTGELFF | TRBV6-6 | 14 | TRBJ2-2 | NA | NA
TGCGCCAGCAGCCAAGACAGTAATCAGCCCCAGCATTTT | CASSQDSNQPQHF | TRBV4-1 | 13 | TRBJ1-5 | NA | NA
TGCGCCAGCAGCTTGGGGGCGATGAGCACAGATACGCAGTATTTT | CASSLGAMSTDTQYF | TRBV5-1 | 15 | TRBJ2-3 | NA | NA
TGTGCCAGTAGTAAGGGCCCGGGACAGGGGAAACTTAAGGGCAATCAGCCCCAGCATTTT | CASSKGPGQGKLKGNQPQHF | TRBV19 | 20 | TRBJ1-5 | TRBD1 | NA
TGTGCCAGCAGTGCCAGACTAGCGGGTAGCACAGATACGCAGTATTTT | CASSARLAGSTDTQYF | TRBV27 | 16 | TRBJ2-3 | TRBD2 | once
TGTGCCACCAGCGGGGGACTAGCGGGAGTCGGGCAGTACTTC | CATSGGLAGVGQYF | TRBV15 | 14 | TRBJ2-5 | TRBD2 | NA
TGTGCCAGCAGTGGCCGGGGAGGTCCCTCCTACGAGCAGTACTTC | CASSGRGGPSYEQYF | TRBV25-1 | 15 | TRBJ2-7 | NA | few
TGTGCCAGTAGCCGGACAGGGAGCTACGAGCAGTACTTC | CASSRTGSYEQYF | TRBV19 | 13 | TRBJ2-7 | TRBD1 | NA
TGTGCCAGCAGCTTAGGGGGGAGGGCCGTGTACGAGCAGTACTTC | CASSLGGRAVYEQYF | TRBV7-2 | 15 | TRBJ2-7 | TRBD2 | NA
TGTGCCAGTAGTCTTCGGGGGCCGGACAGGACATCTGGAAACACCATATATTTT | CASSLRGPDRTSGNTIYF | TRBV19 | 18 | TRBJ1-3 | TRBD1 | NA
TGTGCCAGCTATAAAGGAGATCGAACTGAAGCTTTCTTT | CASYKGDRTEAFF | TRBV28 | 13 | TRBJ1-1 | NA | NA
TGCGCCAGCAGCCAAGGACAGGGGAGGACAGATACGCAGTATTTT | CASSQGQGRTDTQYF | TRBV4-3 | 15 | TRBJ2-3 | TRBD1 | NA
TGTGCCAGCAGCTCCCCACGACAAGATCAGTACTTC | CASSSPRQDQYF | TRBV28 | 12 | TRBJ2-7 | NA | NA